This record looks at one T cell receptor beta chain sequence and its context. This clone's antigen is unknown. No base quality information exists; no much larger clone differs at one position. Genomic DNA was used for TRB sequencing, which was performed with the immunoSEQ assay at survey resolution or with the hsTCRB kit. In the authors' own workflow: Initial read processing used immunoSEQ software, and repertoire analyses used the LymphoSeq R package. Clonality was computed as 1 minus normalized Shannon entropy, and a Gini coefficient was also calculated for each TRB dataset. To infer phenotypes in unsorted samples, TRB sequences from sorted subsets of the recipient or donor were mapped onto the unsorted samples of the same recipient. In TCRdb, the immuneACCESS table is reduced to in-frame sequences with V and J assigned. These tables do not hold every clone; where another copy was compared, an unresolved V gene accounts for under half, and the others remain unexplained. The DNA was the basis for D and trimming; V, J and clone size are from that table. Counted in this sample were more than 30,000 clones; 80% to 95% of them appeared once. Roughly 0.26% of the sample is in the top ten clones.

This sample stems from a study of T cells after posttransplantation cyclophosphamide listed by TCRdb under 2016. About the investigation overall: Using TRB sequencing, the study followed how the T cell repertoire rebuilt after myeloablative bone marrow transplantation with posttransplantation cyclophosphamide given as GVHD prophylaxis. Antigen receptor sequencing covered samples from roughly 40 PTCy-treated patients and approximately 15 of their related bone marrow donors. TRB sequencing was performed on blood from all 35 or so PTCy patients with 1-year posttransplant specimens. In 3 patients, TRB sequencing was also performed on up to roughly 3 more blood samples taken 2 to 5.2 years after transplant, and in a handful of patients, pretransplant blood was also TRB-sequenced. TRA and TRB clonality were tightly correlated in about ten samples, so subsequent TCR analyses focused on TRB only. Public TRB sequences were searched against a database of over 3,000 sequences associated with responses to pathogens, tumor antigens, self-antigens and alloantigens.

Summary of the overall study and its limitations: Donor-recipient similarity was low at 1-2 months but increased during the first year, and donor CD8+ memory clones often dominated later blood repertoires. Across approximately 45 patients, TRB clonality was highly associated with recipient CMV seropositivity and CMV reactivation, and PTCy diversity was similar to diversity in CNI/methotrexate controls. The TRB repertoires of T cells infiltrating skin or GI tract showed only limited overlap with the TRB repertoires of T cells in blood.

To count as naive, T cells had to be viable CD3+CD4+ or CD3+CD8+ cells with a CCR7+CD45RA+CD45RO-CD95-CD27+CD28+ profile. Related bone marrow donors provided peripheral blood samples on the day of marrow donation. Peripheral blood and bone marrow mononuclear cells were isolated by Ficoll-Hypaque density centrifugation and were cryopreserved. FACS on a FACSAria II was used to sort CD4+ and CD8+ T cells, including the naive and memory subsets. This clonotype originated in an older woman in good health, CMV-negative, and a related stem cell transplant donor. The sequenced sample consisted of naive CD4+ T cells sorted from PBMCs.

Here is the DNA: TGTGCCAGCAGCACTTCCGGGACTAGCGGTGGGGGGACCCAGTACTTC. Protein translation: CASSTSGTSGGGTQYF. The sequence is built from TRBV21-1 and TRBJ2-5; TRBD2, as called in the table, went unchecked against the DNA. TRBV21-1 is labeled a pseudogene. The CDR3 numbers 16 residues from cysteine through phenylalanine. Kept here is only the CDR3 DNA, which spans 48 bases and is read in frame from base 1.